The clone carrying this TCR beta chain was observed many times. TCRdb passed the PCR reads through MiXCR, listing each CDR3 protein once. The profile shows some 680,000 distinct CDR3 sequences, about 25% of them singletons. V was shortened by 5 bases and J by 3 bases, with 5 bases between the two germline ends. The CDR3 is 11 amino acids. Germline CDR1 and CDR2: SGHNT and YYREEE (reference sequence). This record comes from a study of molecular identifiers for immune sequencing clone quantification. The chain combines TRBV5-4 with TRBJ2-5, with unresolved D. The sequence derives from a human donor in good health. Some libraries in this study had Jurkat cell RNA spiked in. Sequencing was done on a sample of naive CD8+ T cells from blood, with Jurkat cell RNA spiked in. Subset of the sample: FACS-sorted CD8+CD4-CCR7+CD45RA+ naive T cells. The CDR3 loop reads CASRAEETQYF. DNA of the CDR3: TGTGCCAGCAGAGCCGAAGAGACCCAGTACTTC.